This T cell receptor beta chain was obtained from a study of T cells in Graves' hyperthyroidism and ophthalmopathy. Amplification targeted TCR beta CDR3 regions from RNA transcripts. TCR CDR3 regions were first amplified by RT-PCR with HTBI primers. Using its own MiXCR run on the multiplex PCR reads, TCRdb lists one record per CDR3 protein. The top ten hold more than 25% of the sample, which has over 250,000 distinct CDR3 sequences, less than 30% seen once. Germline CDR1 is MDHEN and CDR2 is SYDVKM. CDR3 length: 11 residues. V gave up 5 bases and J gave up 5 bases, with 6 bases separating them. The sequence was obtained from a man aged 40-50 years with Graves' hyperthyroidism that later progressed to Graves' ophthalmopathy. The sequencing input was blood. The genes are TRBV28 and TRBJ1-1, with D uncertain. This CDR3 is CASSPRTEAFF. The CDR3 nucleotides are TGTGCCAGCAGTCCCAGGACTGAAGCTTTCTTT.